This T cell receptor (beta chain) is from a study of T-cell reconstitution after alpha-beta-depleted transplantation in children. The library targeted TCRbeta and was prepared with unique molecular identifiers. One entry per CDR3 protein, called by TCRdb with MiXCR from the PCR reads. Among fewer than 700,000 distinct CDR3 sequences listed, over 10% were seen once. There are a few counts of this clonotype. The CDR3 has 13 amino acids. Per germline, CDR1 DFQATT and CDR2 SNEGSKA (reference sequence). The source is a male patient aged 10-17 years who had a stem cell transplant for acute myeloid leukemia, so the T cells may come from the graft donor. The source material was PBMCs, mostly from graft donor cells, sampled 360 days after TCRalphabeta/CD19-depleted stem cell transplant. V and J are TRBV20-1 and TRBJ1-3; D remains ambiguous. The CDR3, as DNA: TGCAGCGCCTGGAGCCTCTCTGGAAACACCATATATTTT. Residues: CSAWSLSGNTIYF.